This T cell receptor beta chain appears in the sequencing data of a study of T cells in Graves' hyperthyroidism and ophthalmopathy. The junction had 7 bases not matched to a gene; V was cut back by 4 bases and J by 0 bases. The CDR3 loop spans 17 amino acids. In germline, CDR1 is SGHRS, CDR2 YFSETQ. RNA transcripts provided the source from which TCR beta CDR3 regions were amplified. A first-round RT-PCR of the TCR CDR3 used the HTBI primer set. Using its own MiXCR run on the multiplex PCR reads, TCRdb lists one record per CDR3 protein. The sample holds about 340,000 distinct CDR3 sequences; 21% are singletons and the top ten take 50% to 65%. Study-level points and caveats: Expanded thyroid clonotypes (above 0.001) were mostly also found in blood. Separation of ophthalmopathy from stable hyperthyroidism was achieved by a 13 V-J model.

This clonotype was seen only a few times. Its cognate antigen is unknown. The rearrangement links TRBV5-1 to TRBJ1-6; 7 nucleotides align to TRBD1. The specimen sequenced was blood. The TCR was taken from a woman aged 45-65 years with Graves' hyperthyroidism. The CDR3 here is CASSPSGQSSYNSPLHF. The CDR3 bases are TGCGCCAGCAGCCCCTCGGGACAGAGCTCCTATAATTCACCCCTCCACTTT.